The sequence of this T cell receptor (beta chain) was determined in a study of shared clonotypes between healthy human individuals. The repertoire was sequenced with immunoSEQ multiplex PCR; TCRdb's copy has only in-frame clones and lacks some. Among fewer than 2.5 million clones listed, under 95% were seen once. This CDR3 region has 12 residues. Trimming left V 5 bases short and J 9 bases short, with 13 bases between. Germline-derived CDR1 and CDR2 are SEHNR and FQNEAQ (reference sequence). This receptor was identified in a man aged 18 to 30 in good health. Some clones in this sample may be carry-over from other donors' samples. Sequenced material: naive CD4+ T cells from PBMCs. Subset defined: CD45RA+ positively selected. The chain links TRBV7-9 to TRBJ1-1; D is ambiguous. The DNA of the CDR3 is TGTGCCAGCAGCCTCCCGGAAGATAAAGCTTTCTTT. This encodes CASSLPEDKAFF.